These 29 T cell receptor beta chains came from one sample sequenced in a study of blood T cell repertoires in COVID-19. Using immunoSEQ multiplex PCR, the repertoire was profiled, and TCRdb retains in-frame clones only, with some absent. The table has some 130,000 clones, roughly 90% seen once. What was sequenced was peripheral blood. The source of these receptors is a man between 60 and 75 years old with COVID-19, enrolled during active disease.

The rearrangement joins TRBV30 to TRBJ1-1, with D possibly being TRBD1 (6 bases). The CDR3 sequence is 13 residues long. Germline CDR1 reads GTSNPN; CDR2 reads SVGIG (reference sequence). Between the trimmed V and J ends, which lost 2 bases and 2 bases, there was a span of 9 bases. The CDR3 reads CAWSWTANTEAFF. The CDR3 coding sequence is TGTGCCTGGAGTTGGACAGCCAACACTGAAGCTTTCTTT.

The rearrangement uses TRBV2 and TRBJ2-3; 7 positions match TRBD1. V was clipped by 1 base and J by 6 bases; unmatched bases: 10. Germline V gene lookup returns CDR1 SNHLY and CDR2 FYNNEI. This CDR3 is built from 16 residues. CDR3 in amino acids: CASSEVTSGGEDTQYF. For the CDR3, the DNA is TGTGCCAGCAGTGAAGTCACCTCAGGGGGTGAGGATACGCAGTATTTT.

The chain has TRBV5-4 and TRBJ1-4, with 7 bases lining up with TRBD1. The CDR3 sequence is 15 residues long. V lost 4 bases to trimming and J lost 8 bases; unmatched junction nucleotides: 11. Looked up from germline, CDR1 is SGHNT and CDR2 is YYREEE (reference sequence). CDR3 sequence (DNA): TGTGCCAGCAGCAAAAGACAGGGAACCGGAGAAAAACTGTTTTTT. It encodes CASSKRQGTGEKLFF.

The chain recombines TRBV29-1 with TRBJ1-1, with TRBD1 matching 7 bases. V gave up 7 bases and J gave up 5 bases; unmatched junction bases: 10. Germline CDR1 is SQVTM and CDR2 is ANQGSEA. The length of the CDR3 is 13 residues. CDR3 sequence: CSASDRVITEAFF. The CDR3 DNA sequence: TGCAGCGCCTCTGACAGGGTTATAACTGAAGCTTTCTTT.

V is TRBV4-2 and J is TRBJ1-3; D is uncertain. Per germline, CDR1 LGHNA and CDR2 YNFKEQ. The V end was cut by 2 bases, the J end by 0 bases, with 11 bases between. This CDR3 contains 16 residues. CDR3 amino acids: CASSQHAPSSGNTIYF. The DNA for the CDR3 is TGTGCCAGCAGCCAACATGCTCCTAGCTCTGGAAACACCATATATTTT.

The chain has TRBV9 and TRBJ2-2; 10 nucleotides agree with TRBD2. Per germline, CDR1 SGDLS and CDR2 YYNGEE. The CDR3 consists of 16 residues. Trimming removed 1 base from V and 7 bases from J; junction bases left unmatched: 7. CDR3 region: CASSVQAGGQSGELFF. CDR3 bases: TGTGCCAGCAGCGTACAAGCGGGGGGGCAGAGCGGGGAGCTGTTTTTT.

This chain connects TRBV4-1 to TRBJ1-2; weak D call: TRBD1 (5 bases). Trimming took off 0 bases at V and 3 bases at J, with 14 bases between the two ends. This CDR3 contains 16 residues. CDR1 is MGHRA and CDR2 is YSYEKL in the germline V gene. The CDR3 DNA follows: TGCGCCAGCAGCCAAGATAGAATTCAGGGTTACTATGGCTACACCTTC. Amino acids: CASSQDRIQGYYGYTF.

J is TRBJ1-2 and V is TRBV19, with unresolved D. CDR3 length: 14 residues. Germline V gene sequence: CDR1 LNHDA, CDR2 SQIVND (reference sequence). Between the trimmed V and J ends, which lost 5 bases and 6 bases, there was a span of 16 bases. The CDR3 here is CASSFWSDANGYTF. DNA for the CDR3: TGTGCCAGTAGTTTTTGGAGTGACGCCAATGGCTACACCTTC.

The V and J genes are TRBV10-3 and TRBJ2-7; D call uncertain. This CDR3 region has 14 residues. From germline, CDR1 is ENHRY and CDR2 SYGVKD. Trimming removed 3 bases at V and 4 bases at J, with 13 bases between. The CDR3 coding sequence is TGTGCCATCAGTGAACCCCGGGTTATGTACGAGCAGTACTTC. Amino acids: CAISEPRVMYEQYF.

The chain has TRBV24-1 and TRBJ1-2; the D gene is possibly TRBD1 (6 bases). The CDR3 spans 14 residues. The germline V gene encodes CDR1 KGHDR and CDR2 SFDVKD. Trimming removed 3 bases from V and 4 bases from J, with 11 bases in between. The CDR3 region has the DNA TGTGCCACCAGTGATCAGAGGGGGACCTATGGCTACACCTTC. Translating gives CATSDQRGTYGYTF.

J is TRBJ2-7 and V is TRBV19; possible D gene TRBD1, 6 bases. V was shortened by 2 bases and J by 5 bases, with 16 bases between the two germline ends. Germline V gene data show CDR1 as LNHDA and CDR2 as SQIVND (reference sequence). The CDR3 contains 15 residues. In DNA, the CDR3 is TGTGCCAGTAGTATACCGACAGGCCGTGGGAACGAGCAGTACTTC. Translated, it gives CASSIPTGRGNEQYF.

V gene TRBV5-1 combines with J gene TRBJ1-1; a weak D match, TRBD1 (5 bases). The germline CDR1 and CDR2 sequences are SGHRS and YFSETQ. Trimming pared 2 bases from V and 1 base from J, leaving 9 bases between. This CDR3 has 14 residues. In DNA form, the CDR3 reads TGCGCCAGCAGCTTCGGCAGGGAGAACACTGAAGCTTTCTTT. This sequence encodes CASSFGRENTEAFF.

The DNA of the CDR3 is TGTGCCAGCAGAATGGACAGGGGGGATGGCTACACCTTC. Translated, it gives CASRMDRGDGYTF. V usage is TRBV12-3 or TRBV12-4 and J usage is TRBJ1-2, with 10 bases aligning to TRBD1. V lost 6 bases, J lost 6 bases, and 4 bases stayed unmatched. The CDR3 covers 13 residues.

V usage is TRBV7-2 and J usage is TRBJ1-3; TRBD1 might be the D (6 bases). There are 16 residues in the CDR3. V was shortened by 2 bases and J by 0 bases, with 11 bases between the two germline ends. From germline, CDR1 is SGHTA and CDR2 FQGNSA. The CDR3 protein is CASSLIGTPSGNTIYF. CDR3 sequence (DNA): TGTGCCAGCAGCTTAATTGGGACACCCTCTGGAAACACCATATATTTT.

J is TRBJ1-2 and V is TRBV29-1; D remains ambiguous. The CDR3 is made up of 13 amino acids. With 0 bases removed from V and 0 bases from J, the gap between germline ends came to 5 bases. The germline CDR1 and CDR2 sequences are SQVTM and ANQGSEA. Here the CDR3 reads CSVEEQTNYGYTF. Written as DNA, the CDR3 is TGCAGCGTTGAAGAACAAACTAACTATGGCTACACCTTC.

This clone came up a few times. The chain employs TRBV11-3 and TRBJ2-3; D perhaps matches TRBD2 (6 bases). This CDR3 has 17 amino acids. CDR1 and CDR2 from the germline V gene are SGHNT and YENEEA. Trimming shortened V by 1 base and J by 4 bases, and 18 bases separated the two germline ends. CDR3 amino acids: CASSLGVSAGTADTQYF. As DNA, the CDR3 is TGTGCCAGCAGCTTAGGTGTTAGCGCGGGGACTGCAGATACGCAGTATTTT.

This clone was detected only once. The J gene is TRBJ2-2, the V gene TRBV19; a possible D gene is TRBD1 (6 bases). From germline, CDR1 is LNHDA and CDR2 SQIVND (reference sequence). The V and J ends lost 5 bases and 2 bases respectively, with 15 bases between them. The CDR3 runs 16 residues. CDR3 nucleotide sequence: TGTGCCAGTAGTGCCTCCGGGACAAGAAACACCGGGGAGCTGTTTTTT. This translates into CASSASGTRNTGELFF.

The J gene is TRBJ2-1, the V gene TRBV9; D not resolved. CDR1 SGDLS and CDR2 YYNGEE come from the germline V gene. Deletions cut 2 bases from V and 7 bases from J, with 13 bases between. The CDR3 sequence is 14 residues long. CDR3 residues: CASSVDNLVNEQFF. CDR3 in DNA: TGTGCCAGCAGCGTCGATAACCTAGTTAATGAGCAGTTCTTC.

The chain has TRBV18 and TRBJ2-7; possibly TRBD2 for D (7 bases). The CDR3 runs 13 residues. V was clipped by 4 bases and J by 5 bases, with 12 bases between them. Germline CDR1 is KGHSH and CDR2 is LQKENI. The CDR3 sequence: CASSRGGGDEQYF. The CDR3 DNA follows: TGTGCCAGCTCACGAGGGGGGGGAGACGAGCAGTACTTC. The full variable domain, in which reference TRBV18 and TRBJ2-7 provide the parts outside the CDR3, is NAGVMQNPRHLVRRRGQEARLRCSPMKGHSHVYWYRQLPEEGLKFMVYLQKENIIDESGMPKERFSAEFPKEGPSILRIQQVVRGDSAAYFCASSRGGGDEQYFGPGTRLTVT.

In nucleotides, the CDR3 is TGTGCCAGCAGCTTCGCGAGCAATCAGCCCCAGCATTTT. Its translation: CASSFASNQPQHF. The chain has TRBV5-8 and TRBJ1-5; D is uncertain. The CDR3 sequence is 13 residues long. The V gene lost 2 bases and the J gene lost 1 base, with 4 bases spanning the gap. Germline CDR1 SGHTS, CDR2 YDEGEE.

This clone was found once. The V and J genes are TRBV18 and TRBJ2-1; tentatively, D is TRBD2 (5 bases). Germline CDR1 and CDR2: KGHSH and LQKENI. The V gene lost 5 bases and the J gene lost 4 bases, with 12 bases spanning the gap. The CDR3 covers 14 residues. The CDR3 sequence: CASSGELLYNEQFF. The CDR3, as DNA: TGTGCCAGCTCAGGGGAGCTCCTTTACAATGAGCAGTTCTTC.

The CDR3: CASSPFEGQGFTPLHF. CDR3 sequence (DNA): TGTGCCAGCTCCCCTTTTGAGGGACAGGGGTTTACACCCCTCCACTTT. This chain joins TRBV18 and TRBJ1-6; 10 bases align to TRBD1. The germline V gene encodes CDR1 KGHSH and CDR2 LQKENI. The V gene end was trimmed by 6 bases and the J gene end by 11 bases; junction bases not matched to a gene: 13. The CDR3 contains 16 residues.

V and J are TRBV25-1 and TRBJ2-5; 9 positions agree with TRBD1. V lost 5 bases, J lost 0 bases, and 4 bases stayed unmatched. Germline V lookup: CDR1 MGHDK, CDR2 SYGVNS. The CDR3 is 15 amino acids. The CDR3 here is CASSRGDRDQETQYF. The CDR3 nucleotides read TGTGCCAGCAGTAGAGGGGACAGGGACCAAGAGACCCAGTACTTC.

This chain joins TRBV10-3 and TRBJ2-3; 8 nucleotides line up with TRBD1. CDR3 size: 13 residues. The V and J ends lost 6 bases and 2 bases, in that order; junction bases with no gene match: 1. Germline CDR1 reads ENHRY; CDR2 reads SYGVKD. In nucleotides, the CDR3 is TGTGCCATCAGGGACAGGGACACAGATACGCAGTATTTT. Its protein is CAIRDRDTDTQYF.

The chain employs TRBV10-1 and TRBJ1-6; D is uncertain. CDR1 and CDR2 (germline): WNHNN, SYGVQD (reference sequence). The CDR3 consists of 12 residues. The V end lost 4 bases, the J end lost 9 bases, and 7 bases lay between the germline ends. CDR3 sequence (DNA): TGCGCCAGCAGTGCTGGGAGTTCACCCCTCCACTTT. Protein product: CASSAGSSPLHF.

In this sample, this clone turned up a few times. The rearrangement joins TRBV5-1 to TRBJ1-1; no reliable D call. This CDR3 spans 16 amino acids. The germline CDR1 and CDR2 sequences are SGHRS and YFSETQ. The V end was cut by 0 bases, the J end by 0 bases, with 12 bases between. CDR3 region: CASSLAPGVMNTEAFF. Here the CDR3 DNA reads TGCGCCAGCAGCTTGGCGCCGGGAGTCATGAACACTGAAGCTTTCTTT.

The chain carries TRBV30 and TRBJ2-7; 7 nucleotides align to TRBD1. Germline V gene lookup returns CDR1 GTSNPN and CDR2 SVGIG (reference sequence). J lost 0 bases, V lost 0 bases, and 5 bases had no gene match. The CDR3 is 15 residues long. The CDR3 coding sequence is TGTGCCTGGAGTGTACTTGGGACAGTCTCCTACGAGCAGTACTTC. This sequence encodes CAWSVLGTVSYEQYF.

The rearrangement links TRBV19 to TRBJ1-5, with TRBD1 matching over 8 bases. The V gene end was trimmed by 6 bases and the J gene end by 5 bases; junction bases not matched to a gene: 9. The germline V gene has CDR1 LNHDA and CDR2 SQIVND (reference sequence). The length of the CDR3 is 15 residues. The CDR3 sequence is CASSGAGGGYQPQHF. The CDR3 DNA sequence: TGTGCCAGTAGCGGGGCAGGGGGCGGGTATCAGCCCCAGCATTTT.

The chain joins TRBV15 to TRBJ2-7; 8 bases are a match to TRBD1. Germline-derived CDR1 and CDR2 are LNHNV and YYDKDF (reference sequence). The CDR3 runs 15 residues. With V trimmed by 4 bases and J by 2 bases, 7 bases remained unmatched. The CDR3 is CATSIDRGPTYEQYF. The CDR3 DNA is TGTGCCACCAGCATCGACAGGGGCCCTACCTACGAGCAGTACTTC. Filled out from reference TRBV15 and TRBJ2-7, the complete variable domain reads DAMVIQNPRYQVTQFGKPVTLSCSQTLNHNVMYWYQQKSSQAPKLLFHYYDKDFNNEADTPDNFQSRRPNTSFCFLDIRSPGLGDTAMYLCATSIDRGPTYEQYFGPGTRLTVT.